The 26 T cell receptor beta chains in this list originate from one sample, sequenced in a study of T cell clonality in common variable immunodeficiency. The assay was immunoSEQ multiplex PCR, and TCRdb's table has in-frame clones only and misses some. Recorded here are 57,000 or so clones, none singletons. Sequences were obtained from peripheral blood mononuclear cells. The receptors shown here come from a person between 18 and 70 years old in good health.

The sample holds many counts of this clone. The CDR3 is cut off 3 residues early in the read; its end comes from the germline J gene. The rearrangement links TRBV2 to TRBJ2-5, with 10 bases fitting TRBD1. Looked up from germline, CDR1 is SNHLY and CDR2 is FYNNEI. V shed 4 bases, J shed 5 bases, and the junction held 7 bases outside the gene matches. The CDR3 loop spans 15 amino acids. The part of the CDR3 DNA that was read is TGTGCCAGCAGTGTCAGTTGGACAGGGGGTGAGACC. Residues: CASSVSWTGGET. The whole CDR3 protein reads CASSVSWTGGETQYF.

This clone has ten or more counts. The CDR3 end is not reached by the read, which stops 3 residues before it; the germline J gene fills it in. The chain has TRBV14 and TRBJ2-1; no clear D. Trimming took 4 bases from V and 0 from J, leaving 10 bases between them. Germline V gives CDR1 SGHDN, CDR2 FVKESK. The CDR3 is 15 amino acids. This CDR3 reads CASSLQLSSYNEQFF. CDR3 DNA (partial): TGTGCCAGCAGCCTGCAGTTAAGCTCCTACAATGAG.

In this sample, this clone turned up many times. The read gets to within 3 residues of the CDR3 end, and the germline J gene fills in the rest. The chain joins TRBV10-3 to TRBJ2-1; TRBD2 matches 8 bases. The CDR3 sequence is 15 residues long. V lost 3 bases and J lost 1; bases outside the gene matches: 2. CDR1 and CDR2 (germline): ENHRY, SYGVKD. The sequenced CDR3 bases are TGTGCCATCAGTGACTCTAGCGGGTCCTACAATGAG. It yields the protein CAISDSSGSYNE. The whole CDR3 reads CAISDSSGSYNEQFF.

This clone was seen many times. CDR3 sequence reads: CASSLVLAEYEQYF. The part of the CDR3 DNA that was read is TGCGCCAGCAGCTTGGTTCTCGCAGAATACGAG. V and J are TRBV5-1 and TRBJ2-7; D gene unclear. The CDR3 end is not reached by the read, which stops 3 residues before it; the germline J gene fills it in. Germline assignment: CDR1 SGHRS and CDR2 YFSETQ. The CDR3 runs 14 residues. Trimming removed 0 bases at V and 4 bases at J, with 11 bases between.

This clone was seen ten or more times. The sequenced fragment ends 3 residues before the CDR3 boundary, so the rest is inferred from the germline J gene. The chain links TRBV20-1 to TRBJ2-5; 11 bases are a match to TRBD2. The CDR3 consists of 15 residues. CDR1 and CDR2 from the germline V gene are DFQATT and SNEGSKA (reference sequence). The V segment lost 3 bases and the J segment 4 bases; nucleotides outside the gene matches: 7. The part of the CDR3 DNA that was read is TGCAGTGCTAGTCTGCTAGCGGGAGGAGGAGAGACC. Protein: CSASLLAGGGET. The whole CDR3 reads CSASLLAGGGETQYF.

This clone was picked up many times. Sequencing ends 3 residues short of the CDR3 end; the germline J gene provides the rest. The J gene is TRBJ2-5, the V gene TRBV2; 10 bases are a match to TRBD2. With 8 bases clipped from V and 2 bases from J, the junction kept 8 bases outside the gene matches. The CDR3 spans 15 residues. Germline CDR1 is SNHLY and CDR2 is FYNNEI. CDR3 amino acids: CASQGLAESQETQYF. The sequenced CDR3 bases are TGTGCCAGCCAAGGACTAGCGGAGTCACAAGAGACC.

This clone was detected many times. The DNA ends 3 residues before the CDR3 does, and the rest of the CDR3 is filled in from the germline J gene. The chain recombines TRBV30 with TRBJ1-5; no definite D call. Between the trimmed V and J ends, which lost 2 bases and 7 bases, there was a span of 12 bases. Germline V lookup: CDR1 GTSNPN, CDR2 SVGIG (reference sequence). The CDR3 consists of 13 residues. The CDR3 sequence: CAWSRGYEQPQHF. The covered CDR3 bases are TGTGCCTGGAGTCGAGGGTATGAACAGCCC.

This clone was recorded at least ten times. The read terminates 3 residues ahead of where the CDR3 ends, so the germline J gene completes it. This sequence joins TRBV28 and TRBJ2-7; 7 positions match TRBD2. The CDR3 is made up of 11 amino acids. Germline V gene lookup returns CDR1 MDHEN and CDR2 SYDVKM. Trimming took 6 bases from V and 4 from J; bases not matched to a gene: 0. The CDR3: CASRGGYEQYF. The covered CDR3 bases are TGTGCCAGCAGGGGGGGGTACGAG.

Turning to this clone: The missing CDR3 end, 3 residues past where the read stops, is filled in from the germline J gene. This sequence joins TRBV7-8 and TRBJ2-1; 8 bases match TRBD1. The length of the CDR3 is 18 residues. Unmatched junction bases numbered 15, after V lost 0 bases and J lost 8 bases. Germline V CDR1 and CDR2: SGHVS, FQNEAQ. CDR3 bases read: TGTGCCAGCAGCTTAGCGCGGTGGACAGGGCCTCGACGCGATGAG. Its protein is CASSLARWTGPRRDE. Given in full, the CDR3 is CASSLARWTGPRRDEQFF. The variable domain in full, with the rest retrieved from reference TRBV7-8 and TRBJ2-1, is GAGVSQSPRYKVAKRGQDVALRCDPISGHVSLFWYQQALGQGPEFLTYFQNEAQLDKSGLPSDRFFAERPEGSVSTLKIQRTQQEDSAVYLCASSLARWTGPRRDEQFFGPGTRLTVL.

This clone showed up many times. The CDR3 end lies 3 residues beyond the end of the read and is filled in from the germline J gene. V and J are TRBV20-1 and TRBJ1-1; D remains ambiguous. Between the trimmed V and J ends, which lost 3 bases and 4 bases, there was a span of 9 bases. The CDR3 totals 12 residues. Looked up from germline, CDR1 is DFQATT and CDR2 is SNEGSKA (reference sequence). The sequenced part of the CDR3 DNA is TGCAGTGCTAGGTCCGAGGGCACTGAA. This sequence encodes CSARSEGTE. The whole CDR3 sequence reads CSARSEGTEAFF.

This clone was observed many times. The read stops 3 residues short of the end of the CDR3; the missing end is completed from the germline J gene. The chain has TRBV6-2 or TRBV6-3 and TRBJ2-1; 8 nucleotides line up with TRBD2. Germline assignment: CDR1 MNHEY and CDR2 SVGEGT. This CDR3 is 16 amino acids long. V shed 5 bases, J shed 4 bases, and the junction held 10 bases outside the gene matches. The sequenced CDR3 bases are TGTGCCAGCAGTACCTTCGCCGGGGGGGTTTACAATGAG. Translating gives CASSTFAGGVYNE. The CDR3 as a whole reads CASSTFAGGVYNEQFF.

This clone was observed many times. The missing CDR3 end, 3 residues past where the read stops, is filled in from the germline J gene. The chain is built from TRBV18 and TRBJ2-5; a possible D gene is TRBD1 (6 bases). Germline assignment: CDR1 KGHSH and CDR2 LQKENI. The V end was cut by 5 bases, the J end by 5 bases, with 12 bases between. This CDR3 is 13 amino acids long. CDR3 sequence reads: CASSYRVKETQYF. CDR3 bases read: TGTGCCAGCTCATACAGGGTTAAGGAGACC.

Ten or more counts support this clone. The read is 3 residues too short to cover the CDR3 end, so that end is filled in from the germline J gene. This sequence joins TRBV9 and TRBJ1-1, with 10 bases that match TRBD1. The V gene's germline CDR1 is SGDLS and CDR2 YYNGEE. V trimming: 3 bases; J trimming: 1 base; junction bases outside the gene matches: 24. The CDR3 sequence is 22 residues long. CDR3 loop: CASSDSGTGAFRGLVANTEAFF. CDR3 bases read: TGTGCCAGCAGCGATTCCGGGACAGGGGCTTTTAGGGGCCTTGTCGCGAACACTGAA.

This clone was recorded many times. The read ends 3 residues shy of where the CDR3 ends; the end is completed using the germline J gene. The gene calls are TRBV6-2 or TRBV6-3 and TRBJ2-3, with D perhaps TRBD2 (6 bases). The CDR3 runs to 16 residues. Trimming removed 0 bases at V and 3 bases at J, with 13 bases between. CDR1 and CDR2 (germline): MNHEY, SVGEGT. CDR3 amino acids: CASSYSVGGLTDTQYF. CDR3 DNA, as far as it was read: TGTGCCAGCAGTTACTCGGTGGGGGGACTTACAGATACG.

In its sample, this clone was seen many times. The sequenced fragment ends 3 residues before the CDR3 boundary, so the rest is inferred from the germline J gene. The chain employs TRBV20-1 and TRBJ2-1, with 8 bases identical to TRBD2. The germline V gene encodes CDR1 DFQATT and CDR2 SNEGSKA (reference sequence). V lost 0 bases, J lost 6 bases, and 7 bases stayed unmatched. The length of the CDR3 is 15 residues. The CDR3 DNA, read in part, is TGCAGTGCTAGAGATCTAGGACTAGCTGGCAATGAG. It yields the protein CSARDLGLAGNE. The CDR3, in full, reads CSARDLGLAGNEQFF.

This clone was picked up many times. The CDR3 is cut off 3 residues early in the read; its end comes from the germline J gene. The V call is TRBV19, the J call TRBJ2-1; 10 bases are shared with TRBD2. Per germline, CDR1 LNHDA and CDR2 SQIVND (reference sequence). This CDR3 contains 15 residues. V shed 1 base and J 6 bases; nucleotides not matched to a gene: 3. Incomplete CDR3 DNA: TGTGCCAGTAGTATAGGGGCTAGCGGGAGCAATGAG. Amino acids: CASSIGASGSNE. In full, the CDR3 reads CASSIGASGSNEQFF. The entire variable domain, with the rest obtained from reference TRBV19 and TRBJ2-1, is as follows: DGGITQSPKYLFRKEGQNVTLSCEQNLNHDAMYWYRQDPGQGLRLIYYSQIVNDFQKGDIAEGYSVSREKKESFPLTVTSAQKNPTAFYLCASSIGASGSNEQFFGPGTRLTVL.

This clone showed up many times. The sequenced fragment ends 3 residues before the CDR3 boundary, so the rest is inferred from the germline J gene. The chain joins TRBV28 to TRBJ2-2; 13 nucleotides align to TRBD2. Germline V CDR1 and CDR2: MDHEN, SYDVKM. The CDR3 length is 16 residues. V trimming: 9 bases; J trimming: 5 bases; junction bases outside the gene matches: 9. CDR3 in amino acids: CASERGLAGVTGELFF. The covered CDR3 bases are TGTGCCAGTGAGCGTGGACTAGCGGGAGTTACCGGGGAG.

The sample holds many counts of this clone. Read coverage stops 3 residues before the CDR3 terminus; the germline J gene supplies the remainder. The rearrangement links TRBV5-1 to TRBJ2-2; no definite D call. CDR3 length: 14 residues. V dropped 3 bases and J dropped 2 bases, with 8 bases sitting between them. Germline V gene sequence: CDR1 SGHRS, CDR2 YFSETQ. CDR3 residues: CASSYRTNTGELFF. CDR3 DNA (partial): TGCGCCAGCAGCTACCGTACTAACACCGGGGAG.

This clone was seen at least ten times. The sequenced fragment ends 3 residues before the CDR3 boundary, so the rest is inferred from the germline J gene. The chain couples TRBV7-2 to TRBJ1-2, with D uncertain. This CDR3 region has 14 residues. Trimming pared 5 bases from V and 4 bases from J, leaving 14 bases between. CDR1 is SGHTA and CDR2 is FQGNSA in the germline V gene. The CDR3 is CASSTSRPVYGYTF. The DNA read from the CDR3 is TGTGCCAGCAGCACTAGCAGGCCCGTCTATGGC.

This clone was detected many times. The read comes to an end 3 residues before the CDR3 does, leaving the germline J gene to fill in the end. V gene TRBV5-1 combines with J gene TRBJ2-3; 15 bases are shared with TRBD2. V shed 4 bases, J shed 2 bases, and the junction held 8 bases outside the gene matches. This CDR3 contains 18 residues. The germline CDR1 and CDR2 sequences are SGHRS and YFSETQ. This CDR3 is CASSHGLAGGPFTDTQYF. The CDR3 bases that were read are TGCGCCAGCAGCCACGGACTAGCGGGAGGGCCGTTCACAGATACG. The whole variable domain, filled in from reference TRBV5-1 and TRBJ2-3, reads KAGVTQTPRYLIKTRGQQVTLSCSPISGHRSVSWYQQTPGQGLQFLFEYFSETQRNKGNFPGRFSGRQFSNSRSEMNVSTLELGDSALYLCASSHGLAGGPFTDTQYFGPGTRLTVL.

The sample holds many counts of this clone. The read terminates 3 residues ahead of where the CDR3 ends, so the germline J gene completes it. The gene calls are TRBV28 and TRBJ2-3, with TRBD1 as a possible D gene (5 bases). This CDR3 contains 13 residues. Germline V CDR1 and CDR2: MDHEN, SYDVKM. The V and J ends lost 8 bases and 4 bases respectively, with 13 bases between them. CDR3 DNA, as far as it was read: TGTGCCAGCCACGGCAGGGTCGCAGATACG. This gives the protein CASHGRVADT. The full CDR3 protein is CASHGRVADTQYF. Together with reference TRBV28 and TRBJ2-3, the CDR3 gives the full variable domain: DVKVTQSSRYLVKRTGEKVFLECVQDMDHENMFWYRQDPGLGLRLIYFSYDVKMKEKGDIPEGYSVSREKKERFSLILESASTNQTSMYLCASHGRVADTQYFGPGTRLTVL.

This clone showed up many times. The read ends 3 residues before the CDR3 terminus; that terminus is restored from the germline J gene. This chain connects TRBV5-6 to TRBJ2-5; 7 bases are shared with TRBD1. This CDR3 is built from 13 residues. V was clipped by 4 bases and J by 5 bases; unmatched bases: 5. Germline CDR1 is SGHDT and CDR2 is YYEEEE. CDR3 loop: CASSTTGWETQYF. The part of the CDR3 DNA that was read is TGTGCCAGCAGCACGACAGGGTGGGAGACC.

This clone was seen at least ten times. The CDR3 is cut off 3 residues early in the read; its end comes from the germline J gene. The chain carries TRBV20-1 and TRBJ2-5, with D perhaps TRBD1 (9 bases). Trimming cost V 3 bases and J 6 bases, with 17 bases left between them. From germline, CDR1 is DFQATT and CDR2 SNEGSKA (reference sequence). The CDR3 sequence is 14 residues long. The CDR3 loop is CSASGRDRAKTQYF. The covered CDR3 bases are TGCAGTGCTAGCGGGAGGGACAGGGCGAAGACC.

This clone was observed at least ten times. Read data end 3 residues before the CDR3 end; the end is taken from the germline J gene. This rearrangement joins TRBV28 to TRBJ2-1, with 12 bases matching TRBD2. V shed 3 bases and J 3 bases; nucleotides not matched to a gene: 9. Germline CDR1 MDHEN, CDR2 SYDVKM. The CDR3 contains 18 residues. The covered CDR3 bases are TGTGCCAGCAGTTTTCGCTCTAGCGGGAGGGCCGACTACAATGAG. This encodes CASSFRSSGRADYNE. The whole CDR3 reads CASSFRSSGRADYNEQFF. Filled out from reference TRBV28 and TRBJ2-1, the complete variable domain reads DVKVTQSSRYLVKRTGEKVFLECVQDMDHENMFWYRQDPGLGLRLIYFSYDVKMKEKGDIPEGYSVSREKKERFSLILESASTNQTSMYLCASSFRSSGRADYNEQFFGPGTRLTVL.

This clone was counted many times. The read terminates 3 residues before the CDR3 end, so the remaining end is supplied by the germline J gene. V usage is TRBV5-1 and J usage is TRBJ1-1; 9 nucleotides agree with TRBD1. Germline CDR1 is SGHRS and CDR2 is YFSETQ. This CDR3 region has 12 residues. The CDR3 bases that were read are TGCGCCAGCAGAGATGACAGGGGGACA. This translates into CASRDDRGT. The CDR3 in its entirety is CASRDDRGTAFF.

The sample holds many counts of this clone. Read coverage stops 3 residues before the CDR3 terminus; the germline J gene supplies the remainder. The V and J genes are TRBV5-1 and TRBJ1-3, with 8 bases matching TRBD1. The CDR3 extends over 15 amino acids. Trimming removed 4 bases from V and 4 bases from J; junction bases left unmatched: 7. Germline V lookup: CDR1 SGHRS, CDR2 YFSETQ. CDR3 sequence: CASSGQGAPGNTIYF. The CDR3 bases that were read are TGCGCCAGCAGCGGGCAGGGGGCGCCCGGAAACACC.